The 7 T cell receptor beta chains below come from one sample, sequenced in a study of immune evolution from preneoplasia to lung adenocarcinoma (dated by TCRdb to the early 2020s). Library creation used the immunoSEQ multiplex PCR assay. TCRdb stores this immuneACCESS table with in-frame sequences only. Part of the clones is absent; in the studies checked, under half of the shortfall reflects unresolved V genes, and no reason is known for the rest. The sample table holds 20,000 to 25,000 clones, of which around 75% were seen once. The ten largest clones represent around 6% of the sample. The material sequenced was FFPE invasive lung adenocarcinoma tissue. Read against the paper, the sample's cell subset or site label means: frankly invasive lung adenocarcinoma (ADC). Receptor source: a person in their sixties or seventies with lung adenocarcinoma.

This rearrangement joins TRBV6-1 to TRBJ1-1; D remains ambiguous. The CDR3 totals 13 residues. V gave up 4 bases and J gave up 1 base, with 7 bases separating them. The germline V gene encodes CDR1 MNHNS and CDR2 SASEGT. The CDR3 nucleotides read TGTGCCAGCAGTGGACGTAAGAACACTGAAGCTTTCTTT. It encodes CASSGRKNTEAFF.

This sequence joins TRBV7-8 and TRBJ1-2, with D perhaps matching TRBD1 (6 bases). The germline V and J ends were trimmed by 2 bases and 3 bases, with 10 bases remaining between them. The germline gives CDR1 SGHVS, CDR2 FQNEAQ. The CDR3 covers 14 residues. The CDR3 loop is CASSLSGGHYGYTF. CDR3 sequence (DNA): TGTGCCAGCAGCTTAAGCGGGGGGCACTATGGCTACACCTTC.

V gene TRBV9 combines with J gene TRBJ1-1, with 7 positions matching TRBD1. This CDR3 is 15 amino acids long. The V and J ends lost 5 bases and 2 bases, in that order; junction bases with no gene match: 9. Germline CDR1 SGDLS, CDR2 YYNGEE. CDR3 loop: CASRRGQQTNTEAFF. CDR3 DNA sequence: TGTGCCAGCAGGAGGGGACAGCAAACTAACACTGAAGCTTTCTTT.

The genes are TRBV7-9 and TRBJ2-3, with TRBD2 matching 11 bases. CDR1 and CDR2 from the germline V gene are SEHNR and FQNEAQ (reference sequence). V dropped 1 base and J dropped 7; count of bases not matched to a gene: 16. CDR3 length: 19 residues. The CDR3 DNA is TGTGCCAGCAGCTTAGGTGGAGGGCTAGCGGGAGGACCACAGAATACGCAGTATTTT. Amino acid sequence: CASSLGGGLAGGPQNTQYF.

This clone was detected only once. V gene TRBV11-3 combines with J gene TRBJ2-6; D is unresolved. The V and J ends lost 6 bases and 0 bases respectively, with 6 bases between them. Looked up from germline, CDR1 is SGHNT and CDR2 is YENEEA. The CDR3 spans 14 residues. The DNA for the CDR3 is TGTGCCAGCAGGAGACGCTCTGGGGCCAACGTCCTGACTTTC. This codes for CASRRRSGANVLTF.

This clone was detected only a few times. Different DNA sequences within this sample yield the same CDR3. J is TRBJ2-6 and V is TRBV28; D unclear. The CDR3 covers 16 residues. V dropped 3 bases and J dropped 0 bases, with 9 bases sitting between them. The germline gives CDR1 MDHEN, CDR2 SYDVKM. The CDR3 spells CASSFLGNSGANVLTF. The DNA of the CDR3 is TGTGCCAGCAGTTTCCTAGGGAACTCTGGGGCCAACGTCCTGACTTTC.

The chain recombines TRBV28 with TRBJ2-4; TRBD2 agrees at 11 bases. CDR3 size: 17 residues. Germline V gives CDR1 MDHEN, CDR2 SYDVKM. After removal of 7 bases from V and 8 bases from J, the junction contained 16 bases not matched to a gene. The CDR3 bases are TGTGCCAGCAATCTCCGTCGAACTAGCGGGAGTGGTGACATTCAGTACTTC. Protein sequence: CASNLRRTSGSGDIQYF.